The 26 T cell receptor beta chains below all came from one sample that was sequenced in a study of blood T cell repertoires in COVID-19. Repertoires were generated with immunoSEQ multiplex PCR, while TCRdb's copy carries only in-frame clones and drops some. Here the sample spans about 310,000 clones, about nine tenths being singletons. What was sequenced was PBMCs or T cells enriched from blood (not recorded which). These receptors all stem from a man in his fifties or sixties who had recovered from COVID-19.

The genes are TRBV5-1 and TRBJ2-7; 7 bases align to TRBD1. J lost 0 bases, V lost 0 bases, and 6 bases had no gene match. CDR1 and CDR2 from the germline V gene are SGHRS and YFSETQ. The CDR3 sequence is 16 residues long. The CDR3 reads CASSLAWGQTSYEQYF. The CDR3 coding sequence is TGCGCCAGCAGCTTGGCCTGGGGACAGACCTCCTACGAGCAGTACTTC.

The chain employs TRBV28 and TRBJ2-7, with 10 bases identical to TRBD2. Germline V CDR1 and CDR2: MDHEN, SYDVKM. Trimming at V came to 5 bases and at J to 5 bases, leaving 9 bases not matched to a gene. CDR3 length equals 15 residues. CDR3 amino acids: CASSTVAGGSHEQYF. In nucleotides, the CDR3 is TGTGCCAGCAGTACAGTAGCGGGAGGATCCCACGAGCAGTACTTC.

This rearrangement joins TRBV6-6 to TRBJ2-7, with D tentatively TRBD1 (6 bases). Germline assignment: CDR1 MNHNY and CDR2 SVGAGI (reference sequence). The CDR3 consists of 13 residues. Trimming stripped 5 bases from V and 3 bases from J, with 11 bases between. The CDR3 sequence: CASSRGQLYEQYF. The CDR3 DNA sequence: TGTGCCAGCAGTCGTGGACAGCTCTACGAGCAGTACTTC.

J is TRBJ2-7 and V is TRBV9; D may be TRBD1 (6 bases). The CDR3 sequence is 13 residues long. Germline-derived CDR1 and CDR2 are SGDLS and YYNGEE. The ends were cut back, 3 bases at V and 3 bases at J, with 10 bases in the middle. In DNA form, the CDR3 reads TGTGCCAGCAGCGGACAGACAGGCTACGAGCAGTACTTC. This encodes CASSGQTGYEQYF. Full variable domain (remainder filled in from reference TRBV9 and TRBJ2-7): DSGVTQTPKHLITATGQRVTLRCSPRSGDLSVYWYQQSLDQGLQFLIQYYNGEERAKGNILERFSAQQFPDLHSELNLSSLELGDSALYFCASSGQTGYEQYFGPGTRLTVT.

The rearrangement uses TRBV7-6 and TRBJ2-1; TRBD1 is a possible D gene (6 bases). Germline loops: CDR1 SGHVS, CDR2 FNYEAQ. The CDR3 is 15 residues long. With 1 base removed from V and 7 bases from J, the gap between germline ends came to 14 bases. CDR3 sequence (DNA): TGTGCCAGCAGCTTAGAATGGCAGGGGTGGAATGAGCAGTTCTTC. This translates into CASSLEWQGWNEQFF.

The chain carries TRBV28 and TRBJ2-3; 7 bases are a match to TRBD2. Looked up from germline, CDR1 is MDHEN and CDR2 is SYDVKM. V trimming: 6 bases; J trimming: 5 bases; junction bases outside the gene matches: 8. This CDR3 spans 14 amino acids. CDR3 in DNA: TGTGCCAGCAGAGGACTAGTTTTAGGAGATACGCAGTATTTT. Protein sequence: CASRGLVLGDTQYF.

This rearrangement joins TRBV28 to TRBJ1-4; D not certain. V was trimmed by 8 bases and J by 5 bases, leaving 9 bases between them. CDR1 MDHEN and CDR2 SYDVKM come from the germline V gene. The CDR3 is 12 residues long. Here the CDR3 DNA reads TGTGCCAGCGAGGCTCCAAATGAAAAACTGTTTTTT. It yields the protein CASEAPNEKLFF.

Note on this clone: The sample has other DNA sequences that encode this CDR3 too. V usage is TRBV28 and J usage is TRBJ2-6; tentative D call: TRBD2 (5 bases). Deletions cut 3 bases from V and 1 base from J, with 7 bases between. The CDR3 runs to 15 residues. Germline-derived CDR1 and CDR2 are MDHEN and SYDVKM. The CDR3 here is CASSLSGSGANVLTF. DNA of the CDR3: TGTGCCAGCAGTTTGTCGGGGTCTGGGGCCAACGTCCTGACTTTC.

The genes are TRBV5-1 and TRBJ1-4, with TRBD1 identical over 7 bases. The CDR3 consists of 15 residues. Germline CDR1 is SGHRS and CDR2 is YFSETQ. The V and J ends lost 0 bases and 3 bases, in that order; junction bases with no gene match: 2. The CDR3 spells CASSLGQGSNEKLFF. Written as DNA, the CDR3 is TGCGCCAGCAGCTTGGGACAGGGATCTAATGAAAAACTGTTTTTT.

The gene calls are TRBV5-6 and TRBJ2-7, with D perhaps TRBD1 (5 bases). The germline V gene has CDR1 SGHDT and CDR2 YYEEEE. This CDR3 contains 16 residues. V was clipped by 0 bases and J by 3 bases, with 16 bases between them. CDR3 loop: CASSLVPGKGRYEQYF. The CDR3 DNA reads as TGTGCCAGCAGCTTGGTTCCAGGGAAGGGTCGCTACGAGCAGTACTTC.

The chain joins TRBV3-1 (or the pseudogene TRBV3-2) to TRBJ1-2; 7 bases line up with TRBD1. V was clipped by 4 bases and J by 7 bases; unmatched bases: 18. This CDR3 region has 17 residues. Looked up from germline, CDR1 is LGHDT and CDR2 is YNNKEL (reference sequence). CDR3 in DNA: TGTGCCAGCAGCCCACTCTGGACAGGTTCTGATCATAGTGGCTACACCTTC. The encoded protein is CASSPLWTGSDHSGYTF.

The V and J genes are TRBV5-1 and TRBJ1-1; D gene unclear. The CDR3 spans 16 residues. Germline assignment: CDR1 SGHRS and CDR2 YFSETQ. Trimming shortened V by 1 base and J by 1 base, and 14 bases separated the two germline ends. The CDR3 protein is CASSLMQVGGNTEAFF. The CDR3 DNA reads as TGCGCCAGCAGCTTGATGCAGGTTGGTGGGAACACTGAAGCTTTCTTT. Filled out from reference TRBV5-1 and TRBJ1-1, the complete variable domain reads KAGVTQTPRYLIKTRGQQVTLSCSPISGHRSVSWYQQTPGQGLQFLFEYFSETQRNKGNFPGRFSGRQFSNSRSEMNVSTLELGDSALYLCASSLMQVGGNTEAFFGQGTRLTVV.

V usage is TRBV5-1 and J usage is TRBJ2-5; D ambiguous. Germline V lookup: CDR1 SGHRS, CDR2 YFSETQ. This CDR3 comprises 13 residues. V lost 0 bases to trimming and J lost 5 bases, with 8 bases between them. CDR3 loop: CASSLEPRETQYF. The CDR3 DNA is TGCGCCAGCAGCTTGGAGCCCCGGGAGACCCAGTACTTC.

This chain links TRBV19 with TRBJ1-1, with D maybe TRBD1 (5 bases). CDR3 size: 15 residues. V shed 2 bases and J shed 5 bases, with 15 bases lying between them. CDR1 is LNHDA, CDR2 SQIVND, per germline (reference sequence). The CDR3 region has the DNA TGTGCCAGTAGTATAAGACAGTCCCGGGGGACTGAAGCTTTCTTT. It codes for CASSIRQSRGTEAFF.

There are a few counts of this clone. The gene calls are TRBV7-9 and TRBJ2-7; 10 bases align to TRBD1. CDR1 and CDR2 (germline): SEHNR, FQNEAQ (reference sequence). With V trimmed by 5 bases and J by 7 bases, 5 bases remained unmatched. The CDR3 totals 13 residues. The CDR3: CASSRGTGDEQYF. CDR3 coding DNA: TGTGCCAGCAGCCGCGGGACAGGGGATGAGCAGTACTTC.

The chain has TRBV2 and TRBJ1-5; D unclear. The germline gives CDR1 SNHLY, CDR2 FYNNEI. This CDR3 spans 14 amino acids. With 6 bases removed from V and 0 bases from J, the gap between germline ends came to 9 bases. The CDR3 DNA is TGTGCCAGCAGGAGCAGGAATAGCAATCAGCCCCAGCATTTT. Protein sequence: CASRSRNSNQPQHF.

The gene calls are TRBV5-1 and TRBJ1-2; D perhaps matches TRBD1 (6 bases). Germline CDR1 reads SGHRS; CDR2 reads YFSETQ. V was clipped by 4 bases and J by 4 bases, with 17 bases between them. The CDR3 length is 15 residues. CDR3 nucleotides: TGCGCCAGCAGCAACCATACAGGGCTCCTCTATGGCTACACCTTC. Its protein product is CASSNHTGLLYGYTF. Drawing the rest from reference TRBV5-1 and TRBJ1-2, the complete variable domain is KAGVTQTPRYLIKTRGQQVTLSCSPISGHRSVSWYQQTPGQGLQFLFEYFSETQRNKGNFPGRFSGRQFSNSRSEMNVSTLELGDSALYLCASSNHTGLLYGYTFGSGTRLTVV.

This clone was seen just once. Different DNA sequences within this sample yield the same CDR3. V is TRBV5-1 and J is TRBJ1-1, with 7 bases aligning to TRBD1. Looked up from germline, CDR1 is SGHRS and CDR2 is YFSETQ. The junction had 4 bases not matched to a gene; V was cut back by 4 bases and J by 1 base. CDR3 size: 14 residues. CDR3 in amino acids: CASSLGTANTEAFF. In nucleotides, the CDR3 is TGCGCCAGCAGCCTTGGGACAGCGAACACTGAAGCTTTCTTT.

This clone turned up a few times. The CDR3 nucleotides read TGTGCCAGCAGTCCGACTAGCCCCTCCAATGAGCAGTTCTTC. Its translation: CASSPTSPSNEQFF. The genes are TRBV6-2 or TRBV6-3 and TRBJ2-1, with TRBD2 matching 7 bases. The CDR3 extends over 14 amino acids. Germline loops: CDR1 MNHEY, CDR2 SVGEGT. With 5 bases clipped from V and 6 bases from J, the junction kept 7 bases outside the gene matches.

V is TRBV2 and J is TRBJ1-3; no clear D. This CDR3 comprises 13 residues. Germline V gives CDR1 SNHLY, CDR2 FYNNEI. V was trimmed by 4 bases and J by 0 bases, leaving 4 bases between them. CDR3 loop: CASSVSSGNTIYF. The CDR3 DNA is TGTGCCAGCAGTGTGAGCTCTGGAAACACCATATATTTT.

The rearrangement links TRBV9 to TRBJ2-3; 8 nucleotides line up with TRBD1. Germline V gene data show CDR1 as SGDLS and CDR2 as YYNGEE. V was pared by 2 bases and J by 3 bases, with 8 bases of the junction left unmatched. The CDR3 runs to 16 residues. CDR3 sequence (DNA): TGTGCCAGCAGCGTCGGACAGGGTTTACAGACAGATACGCAGTATTTT. It translates to CASSVGQGLQTDTQYF.

The chain carries TRBV6-5 and TRBJ2-2; 8 bases fit TRBD2. The V and J ends lost 6 bases and 3 bases, in that order; junction bases with no gene match: 6. Germline V gives CDR1 MNHEY, CDR2 SVGAGI. There are 15 residues in the CDR3. The CDR3 region has the DNA TGTGCCAGCAGCACGGGCGGGAGGTACACCGGGGAGCTGTTTTTT. Translated, it gives CASSTGGRYTGELFF.

This rearrangement joins TRBV5-4 to TRBJ2-1; the D gene is possibly TRBD1 (6 bases). Germline values: CDR1 SGHNT, CDR2 YYREEE (reference sequence). This CDR3 has 15 residues. V gave up 5 bases and J gave up 2 bases, with 14 bases separating them. In DNA, the CDR3 is TGTGCCAGCAGACTGAACAGGGCTACCTACAATGAGCAGTTCTTC. Amino acids: CASRLNRATYNEQFF.

The rearrangement links TRBV6-5 to TRBJ2-7, with 7 bases matching TRBD1. V was clipped by 7 bases and J by 4 bases; unmatched bases: 1. Germline V CDR1 and CDR2: MNHEY, SVGAGI. The CDR3 length is 11 residues. The CDR3 is CASKQGYEQYF. The CDR3, as DNA: TGTGCCAGCAAACAGGGGTACGAGCAGTACTTC.

This clone was counted between two and nine times. This rearrangement joins TRBV5-1 to TRBJ2-5; TRBD2 matches at 8 bases. Trimming removed 4 bases from V and 2 bases from J; junction bases left unmatched: 7. Germline CDR1 and CDR2: SGHRS and YFSETQ. This CDR3 region has 15 residues. The CDR3 loop is CASSPPTSAQETQYF. DNA of the CDR3: TGCGCCAGCAGCCCACCGACTAGCGCTCAAGAGACCCAGTACTTC.

This chain uses TRBV5-5 with TRBJ1-4; D call uncertain. Trimming cost V 5 bases and J 11 bases, with 19 bases left between them. Germline V gene lookup returns CDR1 SGHKS and CDR2 YYEKEE (reference sequence). CDR3 length: 14 residues. The CDR3 loop is CASRSDQTRAKLFF. The CDR3 DNA reads as TGTGCCAGCAGATCGGACCAAACGAGGGCCAAACTGTTTTTT.